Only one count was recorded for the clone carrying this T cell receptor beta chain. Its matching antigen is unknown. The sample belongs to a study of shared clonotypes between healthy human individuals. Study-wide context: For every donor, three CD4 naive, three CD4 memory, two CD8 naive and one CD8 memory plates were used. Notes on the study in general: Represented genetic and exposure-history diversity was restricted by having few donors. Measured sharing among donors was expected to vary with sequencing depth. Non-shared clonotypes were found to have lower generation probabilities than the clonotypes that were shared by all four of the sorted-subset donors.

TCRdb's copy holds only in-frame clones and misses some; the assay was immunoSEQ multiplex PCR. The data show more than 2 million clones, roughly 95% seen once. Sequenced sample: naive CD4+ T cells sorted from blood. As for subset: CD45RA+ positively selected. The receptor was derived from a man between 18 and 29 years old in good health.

CDR3 sequence reads: CASSSLLGAVYEQYF. For the CDR3, the DNA is TGTGCCAGCAGCAGCCTACTAGGGGCAGTCTACGAGCAGTACTTC. This chain uses TRBV7-9 with TRBJ2-7; D may be TRBD1 or TRBD2 (5 bases each). Trimming removed 5 bases from V and 3 bases from J, with 17 bases in between. Germline V CDR1 and CDR2: SEHNR, FQNEAQ (reference sequence). This CDR3 spans 15 amino acids.